The T cell receptor (beta chain) under discussion was sequenced for a study of T cell repertoires in cytomegalovirus infection (dated by TCRdb to the late 2010s). In the study overall: Recently identified HLA-C-restricted CMV epitopes, whose presentation resists viral immunomodulation, were targeted by peptide stimulations together with well-studied HLA-B-restricted epitopes. The HLA type of each donor mattered for the analysis, because public TCR beta signatures pointed to carriage of CMV infection along with the matching HLA type.

What the authors observed across the whole study: Cumulative frequency of public TCR beta family members discriminated carriers of CMV infection plus the relevant HLA type in this cohort and an independent approximately 370-donor cohort. The ex vivo response was dominated by HLA-C-restricted CMV-specific TCR beta clonotypes, and the single most frequent clonotype in two of eight donors was supplied by these HLA-C-restricted clonotypes.

The sample's treatment or condition label, in plain terms: in vitro stimulation with specific CMV peptide epitopes to enrich CMV-specific T cells. The listed sequencing device is Illumina HiSeq 1500. The raw public data were reprocessed by TCRdb itself: fastp quality trimming at Q25, MiXCR clonotype calling, in-frame beta chains only. Every entry covers one CDR3 protein and lists the most common genes and DNA from its rows. Across this sample there are approximately 730,000 distinct CDR3 sequences, with roughly 33% seen only once. In total, the top ten clones hold 18% of the sample. Details on this clonotype: Its antigen is still unknown. No base quality information exists; no much larger clone differs at one position.

This receptor was identified in a human donor in good health (CMV status not recorded). Some clones in this sample may be carry-over from other donors' samples. The source was cultured PBMCs, collected from culture after CMV antigen stimulation.

The CDR3 region: CATQGEVNTEAFF. The DNA sequence reads TGTGCCACCCAGGGGGAAGTGAACACTGAAGCTTTCTTT. The chain is made from TRBV5-5 and TRBJ1-1; 7 of the junction bases match TRBD1. The CDR3 starts with the cysteine, ends with the phenylalanine, and has 13 residues. This entry keeps only the CDR3 DNA: 39 bases, framed from base 1. V and J are trimmed by 9 bases and 0 bases, and the gene matches miss 5 bases of the junction. The germline V gene (reference sequence) yields SGHKS for CDR1 and YYEKEE for CDR2.